Listed below are T cell receptor beta chains from one sample, sequenced in a study of T-cell reconstitution after alpha-beta-depleted transplantation in children. MiXCR, run by TCRdb on the PCR reads, gives a single entry per CDR3 protein. The table includes approximately 110,000 distinct CDR3 sequences, more than 20% detected once. Here the sequenced sample was PBMCs, mostly from graft donor cells, taken 180 days after TCRalphabeta/CD19-depleted stem cell transplant. The receptors stem from a male patient under 10 years old who had a stem cell transplant for chronic granulomatous disease, so the T cells may come from the graft donor. The CDR3 runs from the conserved cysteine through the conserved F or W. The order of the fields is J gene, clone size, V gene, D gene, CDR3 protein, CDR3 DNA. D genes are given only for firm matches. Clone size is given for some rows only: seen once, a few or many times, or a class if the clone is expanded.

TRBJ2-4	NA	TRBV12-3/TRBV12-4	NA	CASSPADILAKNIQYF	TGTGCCAGCAGCCCAGCCGACATTCTAGCCAAAAACATTCAGTACTTC
TRBJ1-6	many	TRBV18	NA	CASSPPVGNSPLHF	TGTGCCAGCTCACCACCGGTGGGGAATTCACCCCTCCACTTT
TRBJ1-4	few	TRBV15	TRBD1	CATSSGDSPNEKLFF	TGTGCCACCAGCAGCGGGGACAGCCCTAATGAAAAACTGTTTTTT
TRBJ2-5	NA	TRBV19	TRBD2	CASSGLAGLSETQYF	TGTGCCAGTAGTGGACTAGCGGGACTCTCGGAGACCCAGTACTTC
TRBJ1-2	many	TRBV12-3/TRBV12-4	TRBD1	CASTKRDRLNYGYTF	TGTGCCAGCACCAAACGGGACAGACTTAACTATGGCTACACCTTC
TRBJ2-7	many	TRBV29-1	NA	CSVVTGTYEQYF	TGCAGCGTTGTGACAGGAACCTACGAGCAGTACTTC
TRBJ2-1	NA	TRBV5-5	NA	CASKTSYNEQFF	TGTGCCAGCAAGACCTCCTACAATGAGCAGTTCTTC
TRBJ1-3	few	TRBV5-6	NA	CASSLGRISGNTIYF	TGTGCCAGCAGCTTGGGGCGGATCTCTGGAAACACCATATATTTT
TRBJ2-5	NA	TRBV7-6	NA	CASSPIRGLETQYF	TGTGCCAGCAGCCCAATTAGGGGACTGGAGACCCAGTACTTC
TRBJ2-7	NA	TRBV7-2	NA	CASSFGTSLLEYF	TGTGCCAGCAGCTTTGGGACTTCCTTACTCGAGTACTTC
TRBJ2-3	few	TRBV29-1	NA	CSVEGLFTDTQYF	TGCAGCGTTGAAGGGCTCTTCACAGATACGCAGTATTTT
TRBJ2-1	few	TRBV12-3/TRBV12-4	TRBD2	CASSPRLAGVGGYNEQFF	TGTGCCAGCAGTCCACGACTAGCGGGAGTGGGGGGTTACAATGAGCAGTTCTTC
TRBJ2-3	many	TRBV20-1	NA	CSASLYGGTDTQYF	TGCAGTGCTAGTCTTTATGGAGGCACAGATACGCAGTATTTT
TRBJ2-3	many	TRBV2	NA	CASKRERGTDTQYF	TGTGCCAGCAAACGGGAGCGAGGGACAGATACGCAGTATTTT
TRBJ1-2	many	TRBV12-3/TRBV12-4	NA	CASRTGTADGYTF	TGTGCCAGCAGAACCGGGACCGCGGATGGCTACACCTTC
TRBJ2-7	NA	TRBV12-3/TRBV12-4	TRBD2	CASSTGTTTYEQYF	TGTGCCAGCAGTACCGGGACTACGACCTACGAGCAGTACTTC
TRBJ1-2	many	TRBV7-9	TRBD1	CASSLRDSSDLDGYTF	TGTGCCAGCAGCTTAAGGGACAGCTCGGACCTGGATGGCTACACCTTC
TRBJ2-6	few	TRBV12-3/TRBV12-4	NA	CASSLAQGNGANVLTF	TGTGCCAGCAGTTTGGCCCAGGGCAATGGGGCCAACGTCCTGACTTTC
TRBJ1-6	many	TRBV6-5	TRBD1	CASSWVGTADNSPLHF	TGTGCCAGCAGTTGGGTCGGGACAGCAGATAATTCACCCCTCCACTTT
TRBJ1-2	NA	TRBV12-3/TRBV12-4	NA	CASSLGPGRGYTF	TGTGCCAGCAGTTTAGGGCCGGGAAGAGGCTACACCTTC
TRBJ2-3	NA	TRBV11-2	TRBD1	CASTNRDRERGSTDTQYF	TGTGCCAGCACCAACCGGGACAGGGAACGGGGTAGCACAGATACGCAGTATTTT
TRBJ2-3	NA	TRBV29-1	TRBD2	CSITRGGGFTDTQYF	TGCAGCATAACCCGTGGCGGGGGTTTCACAGATACGCAGTATTTT
TRBJ2-7	many	TRBV28	NA	CASRAGYEQYF	TGTGCCAGCAGGGCAGGGTACGAGCAGTACTTC
TRBJ1-2	NA	TRBV29-1	NA	CSVPLDRLGYGYTF	TGCAGCGTTCCGTTGGACCGCCTTGGCTATGGCTACACCTTC
TRBJ2-7	few	TRBV5-5	NA	CASSSRREGGSYEQYF	TGTGCCAGCAGCTCCCGGCGGGAAGGGGGATCCTACGAGCAGTACTTC
TRBJ2-7	many	TRBV29-1	TRBD2	CSVLMWTSGGNEQYF	TGCAGCGTTTTAATGTGGACTAGCGGGGGTAACGAGCAGTACTTC
TRBJ2-5	many	TRBV15	TRBD2	CATSREGLAGSGETQYF	TGTGCCACCAGCAGAGAGGGACTAGCGGGCAGCGGAGAGACCCAGTACTTC
TRBJ2-2	many	TRBV12-5	TRBD1	CASVPPSGQGGGELFF	TGTGCTAGTGTTCCCCCTTCGGGACAGGGCGGCGGGGAGCTGTTTTTT
TRBJ2-1	many	TRBV27	NA	CASSPDKNNEQFF	TGTGCCAGCAGTCCTGACAAGAACAATGAGCAGTTCTTC
TRBJ2-5	NA	TRBV5-1	NA	CASSLWVKQGSSETQYF	TGCGCCAGCAGCTTGTGGGTAAAACAGGGATCCTCCGAGACCCAGTACTTC
TRBJ2-3	many	TRBV20-1	NA	CSAFPFVGASTDTQYF	TGCAGTGCTTTTCCGTTTGTCGGAGCAAGCACAGATACGCAGTATTTT